Here is one T cell receptor beta chain with its context. The antigen remains unidentified. Generated by immunoSEQ multiplex PCR, the TCRdb table keeps only in-frame clones and is missing some. The data show about 240,000 clones, around nine tenths seen once. The donors were members of the validation cohort, which comprised 120 subjects and was separate from the first cohort of 600 to 800 subjects. The data derive from a study of cytomegalovirus exposure and HLA in healthy donors. Study observations and caveats: Under in vitro conditions, three CMV-associated chains were confirmed as specific for CMV antigens.

The sample was PBMCs. This clonotype was sampled from a man between 18 and 35 years old in good health and CMV-seronegative.

The CDR3 loop reads CASSFSSNYGYTF. Here the CDR3 DNA reads TGTGCCAGCAGCTTTAGTTCTAACTATGGCTACACCTTC. The chain has TRBV11-2 and TRBJ1-2; D ambiguous. The V and J ends lost 3 bases and 0 bases respectively, with 5 bases between them. Germline CDR1 is SGHAT and CDR2 is FQNNGV. The CDR3 runs to 13 residues. The full variable domain, completed using reference TRBV11-2 and TRBJ1-2, is EAGVAQSPRYKIIEKRQSVAFWCNPISGHATLYWYQQILGQGPKLLIQFQNNGVVDDSQLPKDRFSAERLKGVDSTLKIQPAKLEDSAVYLCASSFSSNYGYTFGSGTRLTVV.